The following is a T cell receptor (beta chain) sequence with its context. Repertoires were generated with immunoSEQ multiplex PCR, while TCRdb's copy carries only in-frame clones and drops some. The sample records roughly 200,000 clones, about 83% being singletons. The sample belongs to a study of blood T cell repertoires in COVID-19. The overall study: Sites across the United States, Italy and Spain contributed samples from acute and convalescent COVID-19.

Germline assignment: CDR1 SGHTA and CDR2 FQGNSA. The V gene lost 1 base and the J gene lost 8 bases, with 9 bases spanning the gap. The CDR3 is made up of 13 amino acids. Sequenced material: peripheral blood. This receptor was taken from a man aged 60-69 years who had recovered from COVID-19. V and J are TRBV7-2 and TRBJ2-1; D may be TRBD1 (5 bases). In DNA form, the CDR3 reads TGTGCCAGCAGCTTAGAGTGGGGCTATGAGCAGTTCTTC. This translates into CASSLEWGYEQFF.